The T cell receptor (beta chain) described here comes from a study of brain metastases from non-small cell lung cancer. Whole-study results and caveats: T-cell infiltration was lower in brain metastases than primaries (P < 0.001). Compared with their matched primary tumors, about 64% of brain metastases showed expanded T-cell clones.

Germline V gives CDR1 SGHTA, CDR2 FQGNSA. This CDR3 is 17 amino acids long. Sequencing was performed with immunoSEQ multiplex PCR; in TCRdb, only in-frame clones are kept and a portion is missing. The sample holds a few thousand clones, around three quarters seen once. As concerns this clone: Its matching antigen is unknown. One end of the junction does not line up with germline, which may come from a read error. Other DNA sequences within the sample encode an identical CDR3.

The rearrangement uses TRBV7-2 and TRBJ2-1; the match to TRBD2 covers 10 bases. This receptor was obtained from a donor older than 35 with non-small cell lung cancer. The sequencing input was primary lung tumor tissue. The CDR3 loop is CASSIYLAGESYNEQFF. In DNA, the CDR3 is TGTGCCAGCAGCATTTACCTAGCGGGGGAGTCCTATAATGAGCAGTTCTTC.